This T cell receptor beta chain was captured in a study of T cell changes during pregnancy in multiple sclerosis. Germline CDR1 reads MNHEY; CDR2 reads SMNVEV (reference sequence). Trimming took off 3 bases at V and 7 bases at J, with 16 bases between the two ends. The CDR3 is 14 amino acids. This clone was recorded only once. Data came from immunoSEQ multiplex PCR; TCRdb stores just in-frame clones and leaves some out. Of roughly 79,000 clones detected, just over 90% appear once; the ten largest clones hold 0.43%. This clonotype was sampled from a female donor with multiple sclerosis, enrolled in a pregnancy study. The rearrangement joins TRBV27 to TRBJ2-7; D perhaps matches TRBD2 (7 bases). The material was CD4+ T cells from peripheral blood mononuclear cells, obtained before pregnancy. CDR3 protein: CASSFHRGAGEQYF. In nucleotides, the CDR3 is TGTGCCAGCAGTTTCCATCGGGGGGCTGGGGAGCAGTACTTC.